The present T cell receptor (beta chain) was sequenced within a study of T cells after yellow fever vaccination (dated by TCRdb to about 2019). About the full investigation: Libraries from fractions with low cell numbers were prepared with the SMART-Seq v4 Ultra Low Input RNA kit. Two healthy male donors made up the cohort, one aged 18 to 29 years and the other aged 30 to 40 years. To track T-cell clones before and after primary and booster YFV17D yellow fever vaccination, bulk TCR alpha and beta repertoires were sequenced longitudinally. Blood was drawn at multiple timepoints before and after primary and secondary immunization, with bulk PBMC replicates and cell subsets isolated. What the work shows at the level of the full study, not this receptor alone: The study included only two donors, which limits how far the findings can be generalized. The secondary T-cell response was weaker than the primary response but faster, peaking on day 5 instead of day 15. A small share of clonotypes occurred in both CD4 and CD8 compartments, likely arising from convergent recombination. Most clones expanded after primary vaccination were re-detected after the booster (96% of CD4 and 80% to 90% of CD8), suggesting broad memory maintenance. Computational filtering was required because FACS-sorted repertoires could contain abundant contaminating clonotypes from the bulk population.

With respect to this clonotype: It lacks a known antigen. The input lacks base qualities; no much larger clone sits a single base away.

This specimen's treatment or condition label, interpreted: live attenuated yellow fever vaccine strain. At each blood-draw timepoint, two biological replicates of bulk PBMCs were obtained. PBMCs were isolated from peripheral blood using a standard Ficoll-Paque protocol. TriZol was used to extract RNA from bulk PBMCs, CD4 and CD8 fractions, and dextramer-positive and dextramer-negative fractions. The CDR1 and CDR2 encoded by the germline V gene are MNHNS and SASEGT. The junction carries 13 bases between V and J, which are trimmed by 7 bases and 0 bases respectively. From the cysteine up to the phenylalanine, the CDR3 has a length of 15 residues. Just the 45-base CDR3 DNA is kept, in frame starting at base 1. Synthesis of TCR cDNA relied on 5'RACE template switching, a step that introduced a universal primer site along with unique molecular identifiers. cDNA synthesis was primed from both the TCR alpha and TCR beta constant segments. Libraries were amplified in two PCR steps, with sample barcodes and sequencing adapters added in the second step. Sequencing of libraries was done on Illumina HiSeq 2500 (2x100 bp) or NovaSeq (2x150 bp). In the paper's pipeline: MIGEC handled demultiplexing of reads and collapsing into UMI consensus sequences, while MiXCR performed V(D)J alignment. Vaccine-responding clonotypes were identified with edgeR using replicate PBMC samples, with FDR below 0.01 and a log2 fold change above 5 up to day 15 being required. Bulk clonotypes were assigned CD4 or CD8 identity according to which sequenced CD4 or CD8 repertoire held them at higher abundance. The public reads were reanalyzed by TCRdb: fastp trimming at Q25, MiXCR alignment, in-frame beta chains only. Each record represents a unique CDR3 protein, reported with the most common genes and DNA among its rows. TCRdb assigned the V and J calls; the authors' analysis was not used. The sample table records more than 350,000 distinct CDR3 sequences; approximately 10% of these occur just once. Clones ranked in the top ten supply 18% of the sample.

The sequence joins TRBV6-1 to TRBJ1-5, with the D gene not confidently named. This specimen was PBMCs, taken on the day of the first yellow fever vaccination. This TCR was recovered from a man between 18 and 29 years old who received the YFV17D yellow fever vaccine. The CDR3 here reads CASKQEVVSNQPQHF. The nucleotides are TGTGCCAGCAAGCAGGAGGTTGTTAGCAATCAGCCCCAGCATTTT.